This TCR beta chain is drawn from a study of cytomegalovirus exposure and HLA in healthy donors (dated by TCRdb to 2015 to 2018). Study-wide context: In an earlier analysis of some 550 of the donors, about 270 Gb of sequence data and 117 million unique TCR beta sequences from about 190 million T cells were reported. An earlier analysis of some 500 of the donors used high-throughput TCR beta sequencing to judge whether each TCR beta V gene segment behaved as functional or pseudogenic. Among around 400 genotyped donors of the cohort, an average of around 240,000 unique TCR beta nucleotide sequences was sequenced per donor, of which roughly 17% were non-productive. In addition to the first cohort of approximately 650 subjects, a separate validation cohort of about 120 different subjects was used. Both class I and class II loci were covered by HLA typing, at four-digit resolution. To predict cytomegalovirus infection status, the study combined high-throughput TCR immunosequencing, statistical association of individual TCRs with disease status, and machine learning. The number of typed donors differed by locus: about 620-630 for A, B, C, DRB1 and DQB1; roughly 510 for DQA1; 606 for DPA1; and approximately 450 for DPB1. Genome-wide SNP genotypes for about three fifths of the roughly 700 donors were used in a later genetic analysis, which treated that subset as a discovery cohort. Of the approximately 400 genotyped donors, around 81% fell in the genetic ancestry cluster associated with self-reported Caucasian donors. The later analysis used no new phenotypic data to find candidate immune exposures, relying instead on TCR beta sequences and their occurrence across donors. Because of strong linkage in the cohort, roughly five DR-DQ haplotypes were treated as single units for association and clustering. The study used immunosequencing to profile the T cell repertoires of hundreds of subjects and linked those repertoires to cytomegalovirus serostatus. In a later analysis, previously published TCR beta repertoires from 550 to 700 donors were re-analyzed and high-resolution HLA genotyping was added so that TCR occurrence patterns could be studied. Donor age, sex, ethnicity and CMV serostatus were collected together with the repertoire data. Every discovery cohort repertoire had been produced on one sequencing platform. Around 320 gigabases of sequencing data and tens of millions of unique TCR sequences were included in an early release covering about 620 HLA-typed donors. The study aimed to test whether cataloging public T cell receptors could reveal signatures of past pathogen exposure. Overall study results and their limits: Some IMGT-functional V segments, including TRBV6-2 and TRBV6-3, could not be distinguished by the 87-base-pair reads and were therefore excluded. A few of the identified cytomegalovirus-associated TCR beta chains were confirmed in vitro to be specific for cytomegalovirus antigens. According to a later analysis, parvovirus B19, influenza, CMV and Epstein-Barr virus appeared linked to several top co-occurrence clusters. Compared with the approximately 720-donor mean, donors in an Asian-associated ancestry cluster had fewer N-insertions in productive TCRs, according to a later genetic analysis. While some public TCRs were present in many individuals, most TCR sequences turned up only very rarely across donors. A further reported finding was that TCR beta sequences accurately predicted the HLA-A and HLA-B alleles for most subjects in the first cohort. For the cohort, immune exposure information was limited to CMV serostatus. It was suggested by the authors that the approach could potentially be generalized to other disease states and immunological phenotypes. In an earlier analysis of roughly 560 of the donors, most TCR beta V segments were observed in productive rearrangements about 90% or about 30% of the time, broadly matching IMGT annotations. HLA typing was unavailable for some donors at each locus, so association tests used only the typed subset. At a false discovery rate of 0.05, a later analysis linked around 17,000 TCR beta sequences to specific HLA alleles. Correlated functional status among segregating V segments might be attributable to linkage disequilibrium, but an unknown experimental factor could not be ruled out. In both the original and validation cohorts, the classifier was reported to diagnose cytomegalovirus status with high specificity and sensitivity. V-gene and J-gene trimming of TCR beta chains was associated with a missense DCLRE1C variant in a later genetic analysis, and the association was replicated in an independent cohort. The presence/absence analyses assumed that sequencing depth was roughly uniform across donors, and that assumption may not be true. In a later analysis, HLA-associated TCR beta chains were found to be more clonally expanded and to have lower generation probabilities than equally common non-associated chains. Roughly 17 rarely observed V segments, including chromosome 9 orphons, were excluded from the earlier analysis of a few hundred of the donors because counts were too low. Only TCR beta chains were sequenced in this cohort, and the absence of alpha or paired-chain data limited detectable features. A later analysis found that TCR association rates varied across HLA loci, with DRB1 alleles showing the most associated TCRs and HLA-C alleles the fewest. A total of 150 or so TCR beta chains were listed by the study as associated with cytomegalovirus. According to a later analysis, most CMV-associated TCR beta chains appeared to be HLA-restricted, and the HLA associations seemed to be driven largely by CMV exposure. A group of highly shared sequence variants was considered likely to be a technical artifact of the sequencing pipeline. Assigning TCR associations to individual alleles was difficult when HLA alleles, especially DR and DQ, strongly co-occurred.

Comments on this clone: Its antigen is currently not known. Base quality data are lacking; no much larger clone is found one base away.

Library prep was done by the immunoSEQ multiplex PCR assay. For the multiplex PCR, a mixture combining 60 forward primers for TCR Vbeta segments and 13 reverse primers for TCR Jbeta segments was used. A multiplex PCR assay on genomic DNA amplified the CDR3 region of rearranged TCR beta genes. The amplified TCR beta libraries were sequenced on the Illumina HiSeq System as 87-base-pair reads. Turning to the authors' computational methods: In a later analysis, some 80 million unique TCR beta chains were counted across the 690 or so repertoires, and roughly 11 million of these chains were shared by at least two donors. Raw reads were error-corrected and collapsed into unique sequences with a nearest-neighbor algorithm that merged closely related sequences to remove PCR and sequencing errors. V, D and J gene segments were assigned by aligning CDR3 sequences to IMGT reference sequences. For a sequence to be retained, a match of at least six nucleotides to both a V gene segment and a J gene segment was required. Rearrangements were called productive when the CDR3 lacked stop codons and stayed in frame with V and J; all others were non-productive. Following IMGT convention, CDR3 was defined as the stretch from the second conserved V-encoded cysteine to the conserved J-encoded phenylalanine. The earlier analysis of 450 to 750 of the donors excluded any sequence lacking an unambiguous match to a single V gene segment. An earlier analysis of a few hundred of the donors classified V segments as functional when productive rearrangements were above 56.7% and as segregating when the standard deviation between donors was above 5%. A statistical classification framework was developed to diagnose cytomegalovirus status using the catalog of TCR beta chain sequences. In a later analysis, V and J genes were assigned by comparing TCR nucleotide sequences against IMGT/GENE-DB human TR gene sequences. A later analysis assigned CDR3 sequences and most-parsimonious VDJ recombination scenarios with the TCRdist pipeline. In a later analysis, each TCR beta chain was defined by its CDR3 amino acid sequence together with its V-gene family, and reads without a unique V-gene family were excluded. To address suspected cross-contamination and a sequencing artifact, a later analysis removed approximately 600 highly shared, low-generation-probability nucleotide sequences. In a later analysis, a clonal expansion index was calculated for each public chain from normalized within-repertoire ranks of inferred template counts. A later analysis computed generation probabilities with a VDJ recombination model fitted to out-of-frame rearrangements, and checked the results against IGoR. In a later analysis, TCR-TCR, TCR-HLA and TCR-CMV co-occurrence was scored with hypergeometric tests, and a repertoire-size bias correction was applied to TCR pairs. A later analysis estimated false discovery rates by permuting HLA or CMV assignments 20 times. In a later analysis, co-occurring TCRs were grouped using DBSCAN, and TCRdist sequence similarity was added for clustering within HLA-allele-positive subsets. Repertoires with fewer than 30,000 or more than 120,000 public chains, plus five repertoires with anomalous nucleotide sharing, were excluded from co-occurrence clustering. Imported from immuneACCESS, the table was reduced by TCRdb to in-frame sequences with V and J called. These copies leave out some clones; in studies compared against another copy, an unresolved V gene accounts for under half, and the cause of the remainder is not known. Clonal size and the V and J genes are those of that table, whereas D and trimming came from the DNA. The sample contains some 170,000 clones, approximately 72% of them found a single time. The ten most abundant clones make up over 2% of the sample.

The cohort was made up of about 670 healthy bone marrow donors. At the time of sampling, every cohort member was nominally healthy, though immune exposures that went unrecorded were likely present. Of the 670 or so cohort members, approximately 300 had positive CMV serostatus and 350 to 400 had negative CMV serostatus, and CMV serostatus was not recorded for the donor. Every donor gave a peripheral blood sample, and the peripheral blood mononuclear cells from that sample were used for TCR beta sequencing. Genomic DNA extraction from the blood cell samples was performed with the Qiagen DNeasy Blood Extraction Kit. The germline V gene supplies CDR1 LGHNA and CDR2 YNFKEQ. There are 15 amino acids in the CDR3, from cysteine to phenylalanine inclusive. Left in the record is the CDR3 DNA by itself, 45 bases read in frame from the first base. V drops 1 base and J drops 0 bases, leaving 7 bases in between.

The chain employs TRBV4-2 and TRBJ1-3; no D gene can be assigned with confidence. Sequences were obtained from PBMCs. This clonotype was sampled from a human donor in good health. CDR3 region: CASSQARGSGNTIYF. In nucleotide form, the sequence is TGTGCCAGCAGCCAAGCGCGGGGCTCTGGAAACACCATATATTTT.